The rows below give T cell receptor beta chains drawn from one sample of a study of blood T cell repertoires in COVID-19. Sequencing used immunoSEQ multiplex PCR; TCRdb keeps in-frame clones, though not all of them. The repertoire holds around 95,000 clones, with roughly 87% as singletons. The sequenced sample was peripheral blood. All receptors come from a man younger than 45 in a cohort sampled during active COVID-19. Both conserved end residues are part of each CDR3. A D gene is named only where the DNA matches it firmly. The size entry is marked missing in some rows and otherwise reads once, few, many or a size class.

>NA|TRBV5-4|TRBJ2-5|NA
TGTGCCAGCAGCCATCTCGGGACTGAACAAGAGACCCAGTACTTC
CASSHLGTEQETQYF
>NA|TRBV10-3|TRBJ2-7|NA
TGTGCCATCAGGGGCTCGGCGGGGACCTACGAGCAGTACTTC
CAIRGSAGTYEQYF
>NA|TRBV10-3|TRBJ2-1|NA
TGTGCCATCAGTGCGGTGCGAGGAGCGGGCGACAATGAGCAGTTCTTC
CAISAVRGAGDNEQFF
>TRBD1|TRBV5-6|TRBJ2-6|NA
TGTGCCAGCAGCTTTTTGGACAGGCTACCTGGGGCCAACGTCCTGACTTTC
CASSFLDRLPGANVLTF
>NA|TRBV6-1|TRBJ2-1|NA
TGTGCCAGCAGTGAAGCGTTCCGACTCAATGAGCAGTTCTTC
CASSEAFRLNEQFF
>TRBD1|TRBV19|TRBJ2-2|NA
TGTGCCAGTAGTATATCCGGGACAGGGTTGATCGGGGAGCTGTTTTTT
CASSISGTGLIGELFF
>TRBD1|TRBV28|TRBJ2-7|NA
TGTGCCAGCAGCACCCGCGGGACAGGGATCTACGAGCAGTACTTC
CASSTRGTGIYEQYF
>TRBD1|TRBV2|TRBJ1-6|NA
TGTGCCAGCAGCAGGGGGTTCGGTTCACCCCTCCACTTT
CASSRGFGSPLHF
>NA|TRBV6-5|TRBJ2-5|NA
TGTGCCAGCCCTTCGGACAGCCGTCAAGAGACCCAGTACTTC
CASPSDSRQETQYF
>NA|TRBV18|TRBJ1-1|NA
TGTGCCAGCTCCGGAAGCCCATCCCTTCTAGGGGGGGCGAACACTGAAGCTTTCTTT
CASSGSPSLLGGANTEAFF
>NA|TRBV6-5|TRBJ1-1|many
TGTGCCAGCGTTCCCGGCGGAGCTTTCTTT
CASVPGGAFF
>TRBD1|TRBV5-1|TRBJ1-2|NA
TGCGCCAGCACCGTACAGGGGGACTATGGCTACACCTTC
CASTVQGDYGYTF
>NA|TRBV6-6|TRBJ2-7|once
TGTGCCAGCACTTTGGGGGGCTCCTACGAGCAGTACTTC
CASTLGGSYEQYF
>NA|TRBV9|TRBJ1-3|NA
TGTGCCAGCAGCCGAGATCAGGGTAGGGGAAACACCATATATTTT
CASSRDQGRGNTIYF
>TRBD1|TRBV11-2|TRBJ1-1|NA
TGTGCCAGCGGGCATTGGGACAGGTCTGAAGCTTTCTTT
CASGHWDRSEAFF
>NA|TRBV3-1/TRBV3-2|TRBJ2-1|NA
TGTGCCAGCAGCCAAGTACTAGCCCTAGAGCAGTTCTTC
CASSQVLALEQFF
>NA|TRBV4-1|TRBJ2-7|NA
TGCGCCAGCAGCCAAGAGTTGGGGGCGTACGAGCAGTACTTC
CASSQELGAYEQYF
>TRBD1|TRBV13|TRBJ2-7|NA
TGTGCCAGCACCTTCCTGGGACAGGCCTCCTACGAGCAGTACTTC
CASTFLGQASYEQYF
>NA|TRBV2|TRBJ1-2|NA
TGTGCCAGCACCCTGAGTACCTTAAACTATGGCTACACCTTC
CASTLSTLNYGYTF
>TRBD1|TRBV5-4|TRBJ2-2|NA
TGTGCCAGCAGAGGGGGCCCAACCGGGGAGCTGTTTTTT
CASRGGPTGELFF
>NA|TRBV10-1|TRBJ1-1|NA
TGCGCCAGCAGTGAGTCAGGGTGGGAGGGACGTGGGTACACTGAAGCTTTCTTT
CASSESGWEGRGYTEAFF
>NA|TRBV2|TRBJ1-1|NA
TGTGCCAGACAGGACGATCGGGACACTGAAGCTTTCTTT
CARQDDRDTEAFF
>NA|TRBV7-9|TRBJ1-6|few
TGTGCCAGCAGCTTATACGGAGGGAATTCACCCCTCCACTTT
CASSLYGGNSPLHF
>NA|TRBV18|TRBJ2-7|NA
TGTGCCAGCTCACCCTCATCGGGCGGGTACGAGCAGTACTTC
CASSPSSGGYEQYF
>TRBD1|TRBV27|TRBJ1-2|NA
TGTGCCAGCAGTTTATCCCGGGACAGCTCGTTCAACTATGGCTACACCTTC
CASSLSRDSSFNYGYTF
>NA|TRBV7-8|TRBJ2-3|NA
TGTGCCAGCAGCTTAGCCGGGGATCCCGATAGGGATACGCAGTATTTT
CASSLAGDPDRDTQYF
>TRBD2|TRBV5-1|TRBJ2-3|NA
TGCGCCAGCAGCGATAGCGGGGGAAACACAGATACGCAGTATTTT
CASSDSGGNTDTQYF
>NA|TRBV12-5|TRBJ2-6|NA
TGTGCTAGTGGCCCCGGAGCTCCTGGGGCCAACGTCCTGACTTTC
CASGPGAPGANVLTF
>NA|TRBV5-4|TRBJ2-7|NA
TGTGCCAGCAGCCCTCAAGGTGGAGGGGGCATAAGGGAGCAGTACTTC
CASSPQGGGGIREQYF
>TRBD1|TRBV7-2|TRBJ1-4|NA
TGTGCCAGCAGCTACAAACAGGGGGCTCGGGAAAAACTGTTTTTT
CASSYKQGAREKLFF
>TRBD2|TRBV3-1/TRBV3-2|TRBJ2-1|NA
TGTGCCAGCACGTGGGGAGGGCCTTACAATGAGCAGTTCTTC
CASTWGGPYNEQFF
>TRBD2|TRBV10-3|TRBJ2-7|NA
TGTGCCGTCCGGGCCCCGGGTAGACTAGCGTCTAGGGAGCAGTACTTC
CAVRAPGRLASREQYF
>NA|TRBV7-6|TRBJ2-2|NA
TGTGCCAGCAGCTTAGGGCAAACCGGGGAGCTGTTTTTT
CASSLGQTGELFF
>NA|TRBV7-2|TRBJ1-2|NA
TGTGCCAGCAGCTCCCAGGGTTCTGGCTACACCTTC
CASSSQGSGYTF